This TCR beta chain was observed in a study of T-cell memory formation after mild COVID-19. Study summary: TCR clusters were mostly donor specific.

The CDR3 spans 14 residues. Germline CDR1 reads SNHLY; CDR2 reads FYNNEI. The trim removed 10 bases at V and 3 bases at J, leaving 9 bases unmatched. Findings and limits, study-wide: CD4/CD8 balance held among clones contracting day 15 to 85, and later expanders leaned CD4+. Several responding clones turned up in pre-infection memory, indicating that cross-reactive memory may have taken part.

Worth noting for this clonotype: Its antigen is unidentified.

5'RACE primed from the constant segment yielded TCR alpha and TCR beta cDNA libraries bearing sample barcodes and UMIs. TCRdb used MiXCR to reprocess the 5' RACE reads, holding one entry per CDR3 protein. Of about 180,000 distinct CDR3 sequences listed, roughly 16% are singletons. The TCR was taken from an adult woman who had mild COVID-19 (a few samples of this study predate the infection). Cell type and time point are not known. Specimen: PBMCs or a T cell subset sorted from them (not recorded which). V gene TRBV2 combines with J gene TRBJ1-5; the match to TRBD1 covers 7 bases. The CDR3 DNA is TGTGCCACGTCACAGGGGAAGGTCAATCAGCCCCAGCATTTT. Protein: CATSQGKVNQPQHF.